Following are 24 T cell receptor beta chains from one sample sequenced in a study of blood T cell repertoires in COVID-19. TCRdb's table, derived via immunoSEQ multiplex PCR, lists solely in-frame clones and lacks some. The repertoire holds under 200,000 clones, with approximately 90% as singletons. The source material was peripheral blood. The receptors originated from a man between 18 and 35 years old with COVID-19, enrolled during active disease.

DNA for the CDR3: TGTGCCAGCAGCACGGGTAAGGGGGGACAGCGTGGTTACGAGCAGTACTTC. Amino acid sequence: CASSTGKGGQRGYEQYF. This sequence joins TRBV7-9 and TRBJ2-7, with a possible D match to TRBD1 (7 bases). Germline CDR1 SEHNR, CDR2 FQNEAQ (reference sequence). V was shortened by 5 bases and J by 4 bases, with 24 bases between the two germline ends. CDR3 length: 17 amino acids. Full variable domain (outside the CDR3, taken from reference TRBV7-9 and TRBJ2-7): DTGVSQNPRHKITKRGQNVTFRCDPISEHNRLYWYRQTLGQGPEFLTYFQNEAQLEKSRLLSDRFSAERPKGSFSTLEIQRTEQGDSAMYLCASSTGKGGQRGYEQYFGPGTRLTVT.

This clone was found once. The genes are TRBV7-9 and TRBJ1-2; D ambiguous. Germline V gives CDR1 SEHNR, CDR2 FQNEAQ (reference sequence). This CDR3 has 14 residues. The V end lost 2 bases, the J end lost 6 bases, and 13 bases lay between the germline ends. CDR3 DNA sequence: TGTGCCAGCAGCTTATTGCCTGGAGAAAATGGCTACACCTTC. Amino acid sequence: CASSLLPGENGYTF. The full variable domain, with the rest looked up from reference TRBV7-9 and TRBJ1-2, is DTGVSQNPRHKITKRGQNVTFRCDPISEHNRLYWYRQTLGQGPEFLTYFQNEAQLEKSRLLSDRFSAERPKGSFSTLEIQRTEQGDSAMYLCASSLLPGENGYTFGSGTRLTVV.

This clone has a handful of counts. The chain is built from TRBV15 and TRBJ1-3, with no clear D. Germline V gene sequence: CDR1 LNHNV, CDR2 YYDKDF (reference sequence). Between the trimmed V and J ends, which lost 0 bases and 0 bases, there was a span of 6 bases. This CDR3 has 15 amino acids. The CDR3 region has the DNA TGTGCCACCAGCAGAGATCGAGTCTCTGGAAACACCATATATTTT. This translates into CATSRDRVSGNTIYF.

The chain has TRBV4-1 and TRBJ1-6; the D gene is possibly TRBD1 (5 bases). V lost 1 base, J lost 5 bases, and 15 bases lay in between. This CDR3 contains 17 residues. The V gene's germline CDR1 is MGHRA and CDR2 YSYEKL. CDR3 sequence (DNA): TGCGCCAGCAGCCAAGGGGCCTCAGGGTACCATAATTCACCCCTCCACTTT. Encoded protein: CASSQGASGYHNSPLHF.

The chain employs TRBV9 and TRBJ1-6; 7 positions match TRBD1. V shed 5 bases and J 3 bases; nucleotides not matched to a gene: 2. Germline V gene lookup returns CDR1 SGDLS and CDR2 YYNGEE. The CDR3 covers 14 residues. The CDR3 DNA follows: TGTGCCAGCAGTGGACAGGTCTATAATTCACCCCTCCACTTT. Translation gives CASSGQVYNSPLHF.

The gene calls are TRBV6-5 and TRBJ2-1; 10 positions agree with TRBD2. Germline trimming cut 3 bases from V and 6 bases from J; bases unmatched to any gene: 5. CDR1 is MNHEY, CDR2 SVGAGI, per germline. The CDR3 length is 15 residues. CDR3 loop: CASSYRASGSNEQFF. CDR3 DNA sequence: TGTGCCAGCAGTTATCGGGCTAGCGGGAGCAATGAGCAGTTCTTC.

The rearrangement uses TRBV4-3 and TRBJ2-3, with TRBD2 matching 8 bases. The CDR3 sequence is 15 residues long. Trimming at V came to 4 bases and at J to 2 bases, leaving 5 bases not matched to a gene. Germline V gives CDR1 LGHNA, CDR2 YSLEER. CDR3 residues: CASSLGLASTDTQYF. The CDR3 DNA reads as TGCGCCAGCAGCCTCGGACTAGCCTCCACAGATACGCAGTATTTT.

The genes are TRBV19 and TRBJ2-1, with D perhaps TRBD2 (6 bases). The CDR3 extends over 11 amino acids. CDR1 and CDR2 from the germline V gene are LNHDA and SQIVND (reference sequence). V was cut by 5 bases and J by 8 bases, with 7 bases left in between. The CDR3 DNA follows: TGTGCCAGTAGTGCGGGGTATGAGCAGTTCTTC. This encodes CASSAGYEQFF. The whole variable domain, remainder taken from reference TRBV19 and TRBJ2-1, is DGGITQSPKYLFRKEGQNVTLSCEQNLNHDAMYWYRQDPGQGLRLIYYSQIVNDFQKGDIAEGYSVSREKKESFPLTVTSAQKNPTAFYLCASSAGYEQFFGPGTRLTVL.

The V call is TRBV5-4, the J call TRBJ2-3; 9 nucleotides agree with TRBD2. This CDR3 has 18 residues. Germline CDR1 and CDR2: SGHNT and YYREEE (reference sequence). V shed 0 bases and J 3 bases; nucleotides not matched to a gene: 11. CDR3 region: CASSLGFMAGGRTDTQYF. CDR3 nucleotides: TGTGCCAGCAGCTTGGGTTTTATGGCGGGAGGGAGGACAGATACGCAGTATTTT.

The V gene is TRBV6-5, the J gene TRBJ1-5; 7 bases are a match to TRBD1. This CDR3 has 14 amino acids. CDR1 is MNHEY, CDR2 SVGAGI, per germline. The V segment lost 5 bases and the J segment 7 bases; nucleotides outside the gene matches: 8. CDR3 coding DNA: TGTGCCAGCAGTAAGGACAGGATGATGCAGCCCCAGCATTTT. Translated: CASSKDRMMQPQHF.

CDR3 amino acids: CASTVNRGETYTEAFF. CDR3 DNA sequence: TGTGCCAGCACCGTGAACAGGGGCGAAACATACACTGAAGCTTTCTTT. This chain uses TRBV28 with TRBJ1-1; 7 positions match TRBD1. V lost 7 bases and J lost 3; bases outside the gene matches: 14. Germline CDR1 and CDR2: MDHEN and SYDVKM. The CDR3 has 16 amino acids.

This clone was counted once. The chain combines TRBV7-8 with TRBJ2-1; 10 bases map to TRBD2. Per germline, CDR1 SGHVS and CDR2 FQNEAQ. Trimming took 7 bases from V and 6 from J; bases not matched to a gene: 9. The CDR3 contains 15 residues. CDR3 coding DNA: TGTGCCAGCACCCATTCAAGCGGGAGGGCCAATGAGCAGTTCTTC. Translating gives CASTHSSGRANEQFF.

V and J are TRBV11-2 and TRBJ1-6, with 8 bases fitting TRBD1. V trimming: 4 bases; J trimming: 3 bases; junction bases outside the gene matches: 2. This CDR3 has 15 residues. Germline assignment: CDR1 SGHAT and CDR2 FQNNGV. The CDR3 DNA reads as TGTGCCAGCAGCTCAACAGGGGGCTATAATTCACCCCTCCACTTT. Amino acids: CASSSTGGYNSPLHF.

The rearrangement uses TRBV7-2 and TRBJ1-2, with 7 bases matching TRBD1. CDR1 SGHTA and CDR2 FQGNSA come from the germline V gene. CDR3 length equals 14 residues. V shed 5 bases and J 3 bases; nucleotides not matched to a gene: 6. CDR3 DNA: TGTGCCAGCAGCCTCGACAGGGAGGACTATGGCTACACCTTC. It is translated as CASSLDREDYGYTF.

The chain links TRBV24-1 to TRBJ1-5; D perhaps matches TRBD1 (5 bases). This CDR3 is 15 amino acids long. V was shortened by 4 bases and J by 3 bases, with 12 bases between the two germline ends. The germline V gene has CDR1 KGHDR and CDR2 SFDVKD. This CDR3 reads CATSDPRAPNQPQHF. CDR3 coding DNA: TGTGCCACCAGTGACCCCAGGGCCCCCAATCAGCCCCAGCATTTT.

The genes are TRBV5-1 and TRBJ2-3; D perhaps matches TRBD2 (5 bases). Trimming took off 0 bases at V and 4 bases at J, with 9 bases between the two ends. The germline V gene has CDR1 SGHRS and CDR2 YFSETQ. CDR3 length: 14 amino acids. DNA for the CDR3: TGCGCCAGCAGCTTGGGACTTAGCGCAGATACGCAGTATTTT. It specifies CASSLGLSADTQYF.

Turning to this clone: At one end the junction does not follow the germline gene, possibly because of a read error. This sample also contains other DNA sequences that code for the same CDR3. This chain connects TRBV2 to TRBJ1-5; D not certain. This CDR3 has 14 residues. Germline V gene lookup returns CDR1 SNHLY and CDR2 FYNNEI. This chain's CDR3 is CASSESYSNQPQHF. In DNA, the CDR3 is TGTGCCAGCAGTGAGAGTTATAGCAATCAACCCCAGCATTTT.

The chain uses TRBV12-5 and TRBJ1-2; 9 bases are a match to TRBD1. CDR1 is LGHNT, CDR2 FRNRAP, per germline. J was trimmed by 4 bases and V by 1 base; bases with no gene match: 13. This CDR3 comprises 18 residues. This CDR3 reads CASGLGSLGTGRLYGYTF. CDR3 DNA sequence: TGTGCTAGTGGTTTGGGATCCCTCGGGACAGGGCGACTCTATGGCTACACCTTC.

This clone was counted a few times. CDR3 sequence reads: CASSPHSRGLYEQYF. The CDR3 DNA reads as TGTGCCAGTAGCCCACATTCGAGGGGACTCTACGAGCAGTACTTC. The chain carries TRBV19 and TRBJ2-7, with a tentative D call TRBD2 (6 bases). The V and J ends lost 6 bases and 3 bases respectively, with 18 bases between them. Germline V gene data show CDR1 as LNHDA and CDR2 as SQIVND (reference sequence). The CDR3 totals 15 residues.

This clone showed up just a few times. The CDR3 coding sequence is TGTGCCTGGAGTCCCTACGGGACAGAAGGCACCGGGGAGCTGTTTTTT. Translating it yields CAWSPYGTEGTGELFF. The chain has TRBV30 and TRBJ2-2; TRBD1 matches 7 bases. Germline-derived CDR1 and CDR2 are GTSNPN and SVGIG (reference sequence). The CDR3 is 16 amino acids. Trimming took 2 bases from V and 4 from J; bases not matched to a gene: 10.

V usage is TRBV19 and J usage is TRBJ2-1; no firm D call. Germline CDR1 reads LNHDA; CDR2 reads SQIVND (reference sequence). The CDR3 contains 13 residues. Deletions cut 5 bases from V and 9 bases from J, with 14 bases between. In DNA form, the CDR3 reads TGTGCCAGTAGTGCCAACGAGGTAGGTGAGCAGTTCTTC. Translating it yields CASSANEVGEQFF.

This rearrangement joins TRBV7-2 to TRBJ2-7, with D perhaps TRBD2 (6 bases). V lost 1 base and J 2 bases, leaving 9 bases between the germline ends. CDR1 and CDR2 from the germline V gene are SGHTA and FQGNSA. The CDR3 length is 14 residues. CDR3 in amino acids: CASSLEGGTYEQYF. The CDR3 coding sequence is TGTGCCAGCAGCTTAGAGGGCGGGACCTACGAGCAGTACTTC. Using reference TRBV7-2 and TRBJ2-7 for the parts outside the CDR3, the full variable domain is GAGVSQSPSNKVTEKGKDVELRCDPISGHTALYWYRQSLGQGLEFLIYFQGNSAPDKSGLPSDRFSAERTGGSVSTLTIQRTQQEDSAVYLCASSLEGGTYEQYFGPGTRLTVT.

CDR3 residues: CASSKWREPSPEQFF. The CDR3 DNA follows: TGTGCCAGTAGTAAATGGCGGGAGCCCTCGCCTGAGCAGTTCTTC. The chain has TRBV19 and TRBJ2-1; 7 bases map to TRBD2. The V segment lost 4 bases and the J segment 9 bases; nucleotides outside the gene matches: 12. This CDR3 is built from 15 residues. CDR1 is LNHDA, CDR2 SQIVND, per germline (reference sequence).

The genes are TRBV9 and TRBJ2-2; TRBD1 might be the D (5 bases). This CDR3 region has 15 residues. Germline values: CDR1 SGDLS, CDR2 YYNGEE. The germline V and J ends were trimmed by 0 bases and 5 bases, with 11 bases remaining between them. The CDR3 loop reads CASSVAQGRTGELFF. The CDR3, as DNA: TGTGCCAGCAGCGTAGCTCAGGGTCGGACCGGGGAGCTGTTTTTT. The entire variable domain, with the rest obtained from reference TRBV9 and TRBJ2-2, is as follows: DSGVTQTPKHLITATGQRVTLRCSPRSGDLSVYWYQQSLDQGLQFLIQYYNGEERAKGNILERFSAQQFPDLHSELNLSSLELGDSALYFCASSVAQGRTGELFFGEGSRLTVL.